This T cell receptor (beta chain) stems from a study of T cells expressing NK-cell markers. One entry per CDR3 protein, without DNA, is what TCRdb gives after re-calling the 5' RACE reads. The sample holds a few hundred thousand distinct CDR3 sequences. Germline V gives CDR1 LGHDT, CDR2 YNNKEL (reference sequence). This CDR3 has 16 amino acids. The chain joins TRBV3-1 to TRBJ2-7; checking the TCRdb D call of TRBD1 is not possible without DNA. The sample was blood T cells: a sorted CD56 or NKG2C T cell subset, CD4+ or CD8+ T cells, or bulk PBMC T cells (not recorded which). This sequence was found in a man aged 18 to 69 in good health. CDR3: CASSRKDRGRSYEQYF.